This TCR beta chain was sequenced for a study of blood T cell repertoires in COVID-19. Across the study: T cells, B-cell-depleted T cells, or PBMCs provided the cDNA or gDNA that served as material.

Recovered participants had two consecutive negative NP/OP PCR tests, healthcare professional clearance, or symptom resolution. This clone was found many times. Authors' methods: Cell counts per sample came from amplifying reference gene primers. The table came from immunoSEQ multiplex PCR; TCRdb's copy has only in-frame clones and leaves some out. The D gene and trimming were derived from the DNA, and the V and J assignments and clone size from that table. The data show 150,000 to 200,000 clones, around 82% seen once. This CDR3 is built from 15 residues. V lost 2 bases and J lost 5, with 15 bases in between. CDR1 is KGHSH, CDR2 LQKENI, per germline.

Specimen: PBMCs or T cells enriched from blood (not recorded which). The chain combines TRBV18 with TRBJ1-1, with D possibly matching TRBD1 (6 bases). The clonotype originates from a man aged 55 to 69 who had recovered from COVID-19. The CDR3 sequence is CASSPADRRTTEAFF. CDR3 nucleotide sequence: TGTGCCAGCTCACCAGCTGACAGGCGAACAACTGAAGCTTTCTTT. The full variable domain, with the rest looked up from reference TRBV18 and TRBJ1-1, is NAGVMQNPRHLVRRRGQEARLRCSPMKGHSHVYWYRQLPEEGLKFMVYLQKENIIDESGMPKERFSAEFPKEGPSILRIQQVVRGDSAAYFCASSPADRRTTEAFFGQGTRLTVV.